A single sample gave rise to the 3 T cell receptor beta chains below, sequenced in a study of regulatory T cells in long-lasting Graves disease. TCR beta libraries were built with iRepertoire HTBI primers and Arm-PCR of CDR3 regions. TCRdb itself ran the multiplex PCR reads through MiXCR, one entry per CDR3 protein. The table records 530,000 or so distinct CDR3 sequences, approximately 13% of them present only once. Time point defined: newly diagnosed GD, antithyroid drugs for less than 3 months. From RNA extracted from PBMCs, the TCR library was made. The same data also contributed to another study, on T cells in Graves' hyperthyroidism and ophthalmopathy.

The sample here was peripheral blood mononuclear cells (PBMCs), taken at new diagnosis, from a patient treated with antithyroid drugs. The source is a man aged 30 to 45 with Graves disease.

The chain links TRBV11-3 to TRBJ2-3, with a tentative D call TRBD2 (5 bases). This CDR3 has 13 residues. V was trimmed by 3 bases and J by 9 bases, leaving 13 bases between them. Germline V CDR1 and CDR2: SGHNT, YENEEA. This CDR3 is CASSLEFRGTQYF. CDR3 sequence (DNA): TGTGCCAGCAGCTTGGAGTTTCGCGGGACGCAGTATTTT.

This clonotype was counted between two and nine times. This rearrangement joins TRBV5-6 to TRBJ2-5; no clear D. The CDR3 covers 15 residues. Germline V lookup: CDR1 SGHDT, CDR2 YYEEEE. Trimming stripped 3 bases from V and 1 base from J, with 13 bases between. The CDR3 bases are TGTGCCAGCAGCTCCAAAAGGCGCACCCAAGAGACCCAGTACTTC. Its protein is CASSSKRRTQETQYF.

The chain is built from TRBV6-9 and TRBJ2-3, with D unresolved. The CDR3 sequence is 15 residues long. Germline assignment: CDR1 MNHGY and CDR2 SVAAGI. The germline V and J ends were trimmed by 3 bases and 0 bases, with 10 bases remaining between them. For the CDR3, the DNA is TGTGCCAGCAGTTACAAGCTGCTTAGCACAGATACGCAGTATTTT. Protein: CASSYKLLSTDTQYF.